The present T cell receptor beta chain was sequenced within a study of early T cells in non-severe SARS-CoV-2 infection listed by TCRdb under 2021. Study-level background: Because TCR sequencing relied on bulk RNA taken from unsorted whole blood, pairing of alpha and beta chains was not possible.

The library was generated by 5' RACE. Data came from a NextSeq 500. In the TCR library protocol, unique molecular identifiers were attached to individual cDNA molecules to correct for PCR bias and sequencing error. Sequencing covered both TCR alpha and beta chains, and within each sample the abundances of alpha and beta sequences were tightly co-correlated. Processing in the source paper ran as follows. Decombinator V4 was used to annotate the V gene, J gene and CDR3 of the TCR sequences. Expanded TCRs were defined as changing significantly between any two time points under a Poisson model with p below 0.0001. TCR abundances were normalised to the total number of TCRs sequenced per sample and were expressed as counts per million. MAIT TCRs were defined by TRAV1-2 paired with TRAJ12, TRAJ20 or TRAJ33, and iNKT TCRs by TRAV10 paired with TRAJ18. VDJdb, accessed 1 November 2021, was searched for CMV, EBV and SARS-CoV-2 annotated TCRs, excluding TCRs annotated for multiple antigens. Clones were called with MiXCR by TCRdb after fastp trimmed the public reads at Q25, and only in-frame beta chains were retained. Every distinct CDR3 protein forms one entry, paired with its most common genes and DNA. The V and J calls come from TCRdb's annotation, not from the publication. This sample comprises some 22,000 distinct CDR3 sequences, about 4% of them detected only once. Together, the top ten hold 1.4% to 1.5% of the sample.

This was a case-control study nested in a cohort of healthcare workers in London, UK, who had nasopharyngeal swab PCR tests and blood samples taken every week. Healthcare workers were recruited between 23 and 31 March 2020, during the week of the UK lockdown, and were followed weekly for up to about 15 weeks. Via the germline V gene (reference sequence), CDR1 is SEHNR and CDR2 FQNEAQ. The CDR3 holds 13 amino acids from the cysteine to the phenylalanine. This entry keeps only the CDR3 DNA: 39 bases, framed from base 1. Trimming removed 0 bases from V and 3 bases from J, leaving 5 bases between the germline ends. The study at large found these results: VDJdb matching was skewed toward anti-spike CD8 responses and likely underestimated virus-specific expansions, missing private and CD4 specificities.

In its sample, this clonotype comes out as medium-sized (0.01 to 0.1%). Its antigen is not yet known. Base qualities are not at hand, and no much larger clone is one base apart. The sequence is built from TRBV7-9 and TRBJ1-1, with the D gene not confidently named. Sequencing was carried out using whole blood. The receptor comes from an adult who was a healthcare worker with PCR-confirmed SARS-CoV-2 infection or an uninfected control (not recorded which). The nucleotide sequence reads as follows: TGTGCCAGCAGCTTAGCGGGGTACACTGAAGCTTTCTTT. Its translation reads: CASSLAGYTEAFF.